Listed below are T cell receptor beta chains from one sample, sequenced in a study of beta chain features in type 1 diabetes. Profiling relied on immunoSEQ multiplex PCR, and the TCRdb table lists in-frame clones only, not all of them. The sample yields hundreds of thousands of clones, roughly an eighth seen once. Material: naive CD4+ T cells from blood. The receptors derive from a young man with type 1 diabetes. Each CDR3 is given with its conserved first and last residue. D genes are given only for firm matches. Clone size, where shown, is once, few, many, or a class for clones that have expanded.

>.|13|TRBJ1-5|TRBV7-9|TRBD1
TGTGCCAGCAGCGGACAGGGGAACCAGCCCCAGCATTTT
CASSGQGNQPQHF
>.|16|TRBJ2-7|TRBV14|TRBD1
TGTGCCAGCAGCCAAGATAGTTGGACAGGCGTCTACGAGCAGTACTTC
CASSQDSWTGVYEQYF
>few|12|TRBJ1-6|TRBV28|.
TGTGCCAGCAGTTTAAGCTCTTCACCCCTCCACTTT
CASSLSSSPLHF
>few|13|TRBJ1-5|TRBV30|.
TGTGCCTGGAGTGTAAACCCCGCTGGGCCCCAGCATTTT
CAWSVNPAGPQHF
>.|14|TRBJ1-2|TRBV5-1|.
TGCGCCAGCAGCTTGGGGCAGGGGAACTATGGCTACACCTTC
CASSLGQGNYGYTF
>.|13|TRBJ2-7|TRBV6-1|.
TGTGCCAGCAGGCAGACAGTCTCCTACGAGCAGTACTTC
CASRQTVSYEQYF
>few|11|TRBJ2-7|TRBV29-1|.
TGCAGCGTTGGGGACAATTACGAGCAGTACTTC
CSVGDNYEQYF
>.|18|TRBJ1-5|TRBV4-2|TRBD1
TGTGCCAGCAGCCAAGATCCTGGGGGACAGGGTCCCGGTCAGCCCCAGCATTTT
CASSQDPGGQGPGQPQHF
>.|14|TRBJ1-1|TRBV7-3|TRBD1
TGTGCCAGCAGCATACAGGGGGGAGACACTGAAGCTTTCTTT
CASSIQGGDTEAFF
>.|18|TRBJ2-5|TRBV4-1|.
TGCGCCAGCAGCCAAGTGCTCTCCCCTGGGGGGCGACAAGAGACCCAGTACTTC
CASSQVLSPGGRQETQYF
>once|15|TRBJ1-1|TRBV6-1|TRBD1
TGTGCCAGCAGTGAAGGGGACAGGGTGAACACTGAAGCTTTCTTT
CASSEGDRVNTEAFF
>few|13|TRBJ2-7|TRBV7-9|TRBD1
TGTGCCAGCAGAGGGACAGATCCCTACGAGCAGTACTTC
CASRGTDPYEQYF
>few|14|TRBJ2-3|TRBV14|.
TGTGCCAGCAGCCAAGTGGACCTTACAGATACGCAGTATTTT
CASSQVDLTDTQYF
>few|15|TRBJ2-3|TRBV19|TRBD1
TGTGCCAGTAGTCCCCAGACAGGGAGTACAGATACGCAGTATTTT
CASSPQTGSTDTQYF
>.|15|TRBJ2-2|TRBV12-5|TRBD2
TGTGCTAGTGGTTTTAGCGGGGGGAACACCGGGGAGCTGTTTTTT
CASGFSGGNTGELFF
>few|14|TRBJ1-6|TRBV5-4|.
TGTGCCAGCAGAAGCATAGACAAGAATTCACCCCTCCACTTT
CASRSIDKNSPLHF
>.|14|TRBJ1-1|TRBV5-1|TRBD1
TGCGCCAGCAGCCCACAGGGGGCGATGGCTGAAGCTTTCTTT
CASSPQGAMAEAFF
>few|15|TRBJ1-2|TRBV5-6|.
TGTGCCAGCAGCTTAGGGCAGCCCAGGGGCTATGGCTACACCTTC
CASSLGQPRGYGYTF
>.|13|TRBJ1-1|TRBV30|.
TGTGCCTGGAGTGTAGGGCTGTACACTGAAGCTTTCTTT
CAWSVGLYTEAFF
>few|13|TRBJ1-1|TRBV29-1|.
TGCAGCGCTGAAACGACGGCGAACACTGAAGCTTTCTTT
CSAETTANTEAFF
>.|14|TRBJ1-2|TRBV7-9|.
TGTGCCAGCAGCTTAGCGGAGGCTTCCTATGGCTACACCTTC
CASSLAEASYGYTF
>.|15|TRBJ1-2|TRBV28|.
TGTGCCAGCAGTTTGGTCGACACCCGAAACTATGGCTACACCTTC
CASSLVDTRNYGYTF
>.|11|TRBJ2-7|TRBV6-1|.
TGTGCCAGCAGTGAATGGGACGAGCAGTACTTC
CASSEWDEQYF
>.|11|TRBJ1-1|TRBV20-1|.
TGCAGTGCACGGGGTAACACTGAAGCTTTCTTT
CSARGNTEAFF
>.|17|TRBJ2-2|TRBV7-9|TRBD1
TGTGCCAGCATCCTCCCGGGACAGGGGCAGAACACCGGGGAGCTGTTTTTT
CASILPGQGQNTGELFF
>few|15|TRBJ2-1|TRBV7-9|TRBD1
TGTGCCAGCAGCTCCGGACAGGACAAAAGGGATGAGCAGTTCTTC
CASSSGQDKRDEQFF
>few|14|TRBJ2-5|TRBV29-1|.
TGCAGCGTGGCTACCCGGGCCCAAGGAGAGACCCAGTACTTC
CSVATRAQGETQYF
>.|14|TRBJ2-5|TRBV13|TRBD2
TGTGCCAGCAGCTCCCCTGGGAGGGGCCCCGGTCAGTACTTC
CASSSPGRGPGQYF
>.|13|TRBJ2-5|TRBV28|.
TGTGCCAGCAGTTTATCCAATCAAGAGACCCAGTACTTC
CASSLSNQETQYF
>few|15|TRBJ2-1|TRBV28|.
TGTGCCAGCAGCCTCACTAGTTTCCCCTACAATGAGCAGTTCTTC
CASSLTSFPYNEQFF
>few|13|TRBJ1-5|TRBV27|.
TGTGCCAGCACGGGTCTCGTGGGGCAGCCCCAGCATTTT
CASTGLVGQPQHF
>.|14|TRBJ1-1|TRBV27|.
TGTGCCAGCGTCGAGGGGACGTTGAACACTGAAGCTTTCTTT
CASVEGTLNTEAFF
>few|13|TRBJ2-4|TRBV2|.
TGTGCCAGCAGTAGTGGGGCCAAAAACATTCAGTACTTC
CASSSGAKNIQYF
>few|13|TRBJ1-2|TRBV27|TRBD1
TGTGCCAGCAGTTTAGGGGACAGTGGTGGCTACACCTTC
CASSLGDSGGYTF
>.|14|TRBJ1-2|TRBV7-9|.
TGTGCCAGCAGCTCGGGATACGAAAACTATGGCTACACCTTC
CASSSGYENYGYTF